The 23 T cell receptor beta chains below come from one sample, sequenced in a study of shared clonotypes between healthy human individuals. Assay: immunoSEQ multiplex PCR; the TCRdb copy retains only in-frame clones and omits some. The sample includes about 380,000 clones, 95% to 97% of them seen just once. The sequencing input was memory CD8+ T cells sorted from blood. Documented subset: CD45RO+ cells pooled with CCR7-negative TemRA cells. These receptors originate from a man younger than 40 in good health.

With respect to this clone: In the same sample, other DNA sequences code for this CDR3. This rearrangement joins TRBV28 to TRBJ2-7; D not certain. Germline V CDR1 and CDR2: MDHEN, SYDVKM. There are 12 residues in the CDR3. Trimming took off 3 bases at V and 4 bases at J, with 7 bases between the two ends. The CDR3 spells CASSFSLYEQYF. CDR3 DNA: TGTGCCAGCAGTTTTAGTTTGTACGAGCAGTACTTC. Variable domain in full (rest from reference TRBV28 and TRBJ2-7): DVKVTQSSRYLVKRTGEKVFLECVQDMDHENMFWYRQDPGLGLRLIYFSYDVKMKEKGDIPEGYSVSREKKERFSLILESASTNQTSMYLCASSFSLYEQYFGPGTRLTVT.

Here the CDR3 reads CASKGNTEAFF. CDR3 sequence (DNA): TGTGCCAGCAAGGGTAACACTGAAGCTTTCTTT. The chain has TRBV25-1 and TRBJ1-1; D unresolved. V was clipped by 7 bases and J by 2 bases, with 5 bases between them. This CDR3 spans 11 amino acids. From germline, CDR1 is MGHDK and CDR2 SYGVNS.

This chain joins TRBV5-1 and TRBJ2-1; D unresolved. The CDR3 consists of 14 residues. V was trimmed by 0 bases and J by 4 bases, leaving 8 bases between them. Germline CDR1 reads SGHRS; CDR2 reads YFSETQ. The CDR3 DNA reads TGCGCCAGCAGCTTGGTTTCAGAATACAATGAGCAGTTCTTC. This codes for CASSLVSEYNEQFF.

The chain uses TRBV6-5 and TRBJ2-1, with D hard to call. The CDR3 is 13 amino acids. Trimming took off 0 bases at V and 8 bases at J, with 8 bases between the two ends. Germline CDR1 and CDR2: MNHEY and SVGAGI. As DNA, the CDR3 is TGTGCCAGCAGTTACTCGAGAGAGCATGAGCAGTTCTTC. This codes for CASSYSREHEQFF.

The chain recombines TRBV6-5 with TRBJ1-6; 9 bases fit TRBD1. Germline loops: CDR1 MNHEY, CDR2 SVGAGI. Trimming removed 2 bases from V and 6 bases from J; junction bases left unmatched: 5. The CDR3 has 16 amino acids. The CDR3 region is CASSYLGQGFNSPLHF. CDR3 bases: TGTGCCAGCAGTTACCTGGGACAGGGATTTAATTCACCCCTCCACTTT.

The V call is TRBV28, the J call TRBJ2-7; either TRBD1 or TRBD2 may fit D (6 bases each). V lost 7 bases and J 4 bases, leaving 17 bases between the germline ends. Germline V gives CDR1 MDHEN, CDR2 SYDVKM. The CDR3 runs to 14 residues. CDR3 coding DNA: TGTGCCAGCAAACCAGGGGCTGCGGGGTACGAGCAGTACTTC. Its protein is CASKPGAAGYEQYF.

The genes are TRBV30 and TRBJ1-5; D may be TRBD1 (5 bases). CDR3 length: 11 amino acids. Germline-derived CDR1 and CDR2 are GTSNPN and SVGIG (reference sequence). The V and J ends lost 7 bases and 2 bases respectively, with 6 bases between them. CDR3 protein: CASGGNQPQHF. In nucleotides, the CDR3 is TGTGCCTCGGGGGGCAATCAGCCCCAGCATTTT.

The rearrangement links TRBV4-2 to TRBJ2-5, with 7 positions matching TRBD2. The CDR3 sequence is 18 residues long. Germline CDR1 reads LGHNA; CDR2 reads YNFKEQ. J gave up 1 base and V 3 bases, and 14 bases lay outside the gene matches. DNA of the CDR3: TGTGCCAGCAGCCACACGACTAGCTTAACGACCTTCCAAGAGACCCAGTACTTC. It encodes CASSHTTSLTTFQETQYF.

The chain is built from TRBV4-1 and TRBJ2-2, with TRBD2 identical over 8 bases. The V gene end was trimmed by 1 base and the J gene end by 7 bases; junction bases not matched to a gene: 8. The CDR3 has 16 residues. CDR1 is MGHRA, CDR2 YSYEKL, per germline. The CDR3 region has the DNA TGCGCCAGCAGCCAAGGCGGAGCGGGAGTCTACGGGGAGCTGTTTTTT. Residues: CASSQGGAGVYGELFF.

The V gene is TRBV2, the J gene TRBJ1-5, with 10 bases matching TRBD1. Looked up from germline, CDR1 is SNHLY and CDR2 is FYNNEI. Trimming removed 7 bases from V and 7 bases from J; junction bases left unmatched: 10. This CDR3 region has 15 residues. In nucleotides, the CDR3 is TGTGCCAGCATACGGGACAGGGGTTCCAACCAGCCCCAGCATTTT. Translation: CASIRDRGSNQPQHF.

The rearrangement joins TRBV7-2 to TRBJ2-3, with 7 bases identical to TRBD2. The length of the CDR3 is 16 residues. Germline V gene sequence: CDR1 SGHTA, CDR2 FQGNSA. Unmatched junction bases numbered 12, after V lost 4 bases and J lost 5 bases. CDR3 sequence reads: CASSSRESVGGDTQYF. The CDR3, as DNA: TGTGCCAGCAGCTCGCGGGAGTCGGTGGGTGGAGATACGCAGTATTTT.

This chain links TRBV30 with TRBJ1-5; 7 nucleotides match TRBD1. Germline trimming cut 5 bases from V and 2 bases from J; bases unmatched to any gene: 6. The CDR3 spans 14 residues. Germline V gene lookup returns CDR1 GTSNPN and CDR2 SVGIG (reference sequence). CDR3 in amino acids: CAWSQGNRNQPQHF. The CDR3 DNA follows: TGTGCCTGGTCACAGGGGAATCGCAATCAGCCCCAGCATTTT.

V gene TRBV4-1 combines with J gene TRBJ2-5; D may be TRBD2 (5 bases). Germline V CDR1 and CDR2: MGHRA, YSYEKL. The CDR3 runs to 14 residues. The germline V and J ends were trimmed by 3 bases and 0 bases, with 8 bases remaining between them. The CDR3 reads CASSHGLYQETQYF. CDR3 nucleotides: TGCGCCAGCAGCCACGGACTGTACCAAGAGACCCAGTACTTC.

J is TRBJ2-1 and V is TRBV6-5; 10 bases map to TRBD2. From germline, CDR1 is MNHEY and CDR2 SVGAGI. This CDR3 contains 15 residues. V shed 2 bases and J 13 bases; nucleotides not matched to a gene: 11. The CDR3, as DNA: TGTGCCAGCAGTTACAGGGGACTAGCGCACGGGGAACAGTTCTTC. It codes for CASSYRGLAHGEQFF.

CDR3 DNA: TGTGCCAGCTCACCCCGGGACAGGGGGACCTACGAGCAGTACTTC. Amino acids: CASSPRDRGTYEQYF. V is TRBV18 and J is TRBJ2-7; 11 bases match TRBD1. Unmatched junction bases numbered 3, after V lost 3 bases and J lost 2 bases. The CDR3 totals 15 residues. Germline assignment: CDR1 KGHSH and CDR2 LQKENI. The full variable domain, with the rest looked up from reference TRBV18 and TRBJ2-7, is NAGVMQNPRHLVRRRGQEARLRCSPMKGHSHVYWYRQLPEEGLKFMVYLQKENIIDESGMPKERFSAEFPKEGPSILRIQQVVRGDSAAYFCASSPRDRGTYEQYFGPGTRLTVT.

This chain joins TRBV6-4 and TRBJ2-7, with TRBD2 identical over 8 bases. This CDR3 region has 21 residues. CDR1 is MRHNA and CDR2 is SNTAGT in the germline V gene. The J segment lost 1 base and the V segment lost 0 bases, leaving 20 bases of the junction unmatched. The CDR3 region is CASSDSTNFFLTSGDSYEQYF. The CDR3 DNA reads TGTGCCAGCAGTGACTCGACTAATTTTTTTCTAACTAGCGGCGATTCCTACGAGCAGTACTTC.

The chain joins TRBV6-5 to TRBJ2-1, with D hard to call. This CDR3 spans 13 amino acids. V was clipped by 0 bases and J by 8 bases, with 8 bases between them. Looked up from germline, CDR1 is MNHEY and CDR2 is SVGAGI. CDR3 protein: CASSYSLGYEQFF. CDR3 in DNA: TGTGCCAGCAGTTACTCGTTGGGGTATGAGCAGTTCTTC.

The chain employs TRBV1 and TRBJ1-2; no check of the table's D call, TRBD1, against the DNA was made. TRBV1 is reported as a pseudogene. This CDR3 has 17 amino acids. The DNA for the CDR3 is TGCACCAGCAGCCAAGAATGTCGATACAGGGGGCTGGATGGCTACACCTTC. Its protein is CTSSQECRYRGLDGYTF.

V is TRBV11-2 and J is TRBJ2-7; possibly TRBD1 for D (6 bases). V was shortened by 4 bases and J by 6 bases, with 16 bases between the two germline ends. The length of the CDR3 is 14 residues. Germline V gene lookup returns CDR1 SGHAT and CDR2 FQNNGV. CDR3 DNA sequence: TGTGCCAGCAGCTCACAGGGTTCCCTGGGCGAGCAGTACTTC. Amino acid sequence: CASSSQGSLGEQYF. Filled out from reference TRBV11-2 and TRBJ2-7, the complete variable domain reads EAGVAQSPRYKIIEKRQSVAFWCNPISGHATLYWYQQILGQGPKLLIQFQNNGVVDDSQLPKDRFSAERLKGVDSTLKIQPAKLEDSAVYLCASSSQGSLGEQYFGPGTRLTVT.

J is TRBJ2-3 and V is TRBV4-1; D gene ambiguous. CDR3 length: 11 residues. Trimming removed 2 bases from V and 3 bases from J, with 0 bases in between. In germline, CDR1 is MGHRA, CDR2 YSYEKL. The DNA of the CDR3 is TGCGCCAGCAGCCAAACAGATACGCAGTATTTT. Translating it yields CASSQTDTQYF.

V usage is TRBV6-5 and J usage is TRBJ2-2; D unresolved. V was shortened by 2 bases and J by 1 base, with 8 bases between the two germline ends. The CDR3 covers 15 residues. Germline lookup yields CDR1 MNHEY and CDR2 SVGAGI. CDR3 coding DNA: TGTGCCAGCAGTTACCGCGAGCGGAACACCGGGGAGCTGTTTTTT. It codes for CASSYRERNTGELFF.

This chain connects TRBV18 to TRBJ2-2; 8 bases fit TRBD1. V lost 3 bases, J lost 4 bases, and 7 bases stayed unmatched. There are 16 residues in the CDR3. Germline V gives CDR1 KGHSH, CDR2 LQKENI. The CDR3 reads CASSPLTGEGTGELFF. The CDR3 nucleotides read TGTGCCAGCTCACCCCTGACAGGGGAAGGCACCGGGGAGCTGTTTTTT.

This chain connects TRBV28 to TRBJ2-3; 8 bases agree with TRBD1. CDR1 is MDHEN and CDR2 is SYDVKM in the germline V gene. This CDR3 comprises 16 residues. J gave up 2 bases and V 6 bases, and 10 bases lay outside the gene matches. CDR3 bases: TGTGCCAGCAGGCCCCGCAGGGGGCTCGTCACAGATACGCAGTATTTT. It translates to CASRPRRGLVTDTQYF.